This T cell receptor (beta chain) was sequenced in a study of cytomegalovirus exposure and HLA in healthy donors. Study in general: Roughly 85 million unique TCRs from HLA-typed donors made up an early data release.

The PCR made use of 60 Vbeta and 13 Jbeta primers. TCRdb's table, derived via immunoSEQ multiplex PCR, lists solely in-frame clones and lacks some. In the table there are 99,000 or so clones, roughly 9.1% of which are singletons. Trimming removed 8 bases from V and 4 bases from J; junction bases left unmatched: 7. CDR3 length equals 14 residues. CDR1 MNHNS and CDR2 SASEGT come from the germline V gene. Sequenced sample: PBMCs. This TCR derives from a man aged 35 to 55 in good health and CMV-seropositive. The J gene is TRBJ2-3, the V gene TRBV6-1; TRBD2 agrees at 9 bases. CDR3 sequence: CASHSGRAADTQYF. CDR3 coding DNA: TGTGCCAGCCATAGCGGGAGAGCGGCAGATACGCAGTATTTT.